These T cell receptor beta chains were read from a single sample in a study of T cells in Graves' hyperthyroidism and ophthalmopathy. TCRdb independently ran MiXCR on the multiplex PCR reads; one entry per CDR3 protein. The profile shows roughly 600,000 distinct CDR3 sequences, approximately 15% of them singletons. Sequencing used blood. Receptors originate from a woman between 50 and 59 years old with Graves' ophthalmopathy. Each CDR3 is given without its conserved first and last residue.

TRBV20-1	TRBJ2-1	SAHGTSGRNEQF
TRBV6-2/TRBV6-3	TRBJ2-1	ATGEYNEQF
TRBV12-3/TRBV12-4	TRBJ1-5	ASSALSGTGTYSNQPQH
TRBV9	TRBJ2-1	ASSSLGRETYNEQF
TRBV4-3	TRBJ2-7	ASSQGLRDRVFSYEQY
TRBV28	TRBJ1-5	ASSSRAGTGPNQPQH
TRBV2	TRBJ1-6	ASSADRFEYSPLH
TRBV5-1	TRBJ2-7	ASSYQQGNYEQY
TRBV2	TRBJ2-5	ASSGQPGQAD
TRBV20-1	TRBJ2-2	SARAGTGEGAGELF
TRBV4-3	TRBJ2-6	ASSRGSGLGSGANVLT
TRBV7-8	TRBJ1-4	ASSPLVGGTNEKLF
TRBV20-1	TRBJ1-5	SARDPDRAVNQPQH
TRBV18	TRBJ2-5	ASSPLGQGAQETQY
TRBV13	TRBJ1-1	ASFRGRGTEAF
TRBV24-1	TRBJ2-5	ATSDATGVRETQY
TRBV7-3	TRBJ2-1	ASSSTGTGLF
TRBV5-4	TRBJ2-4	ASSDPAQGAERNIQY
TRBV2	TRBJ2-2	ASSYSFGQVTNTGELF
TRBV7-3	TRBJ2-1	ASSLREYNEQF
TRBV4-3	TRBJ2-1	VSSQDFRGGNNEQF
TRBV6-2/TRBV6-3	TRBJ2-7	ASSHGQSTYEQY
TRBV20-1	TRBJ2-3	SARDTSVSTDTQY
TRBV15	TRBJ2-5	ATSRDVSTGEGETQY
TRBV10-3	TRBJ2-7	ASGGSSGVYEQY
TRBV3-1	TRBJ2-5	ASSQERGLAGDQETQY
TRBV5-1	TRBJ2-7	ASSLQDVSYEQY
TRBV24-1	TRBJ2-1	ATSDIRGQVNEQF
TRBV6-2/TRBV6-3	TRBJ2-1	ASQYSSYNEQF
TRBV5-1	TRBJ2-7	ASSKGLAGPPYEQY
TRBV28	TRBJ2-7	AIKDGDSSYEQY
TRBV4-2	TRBJ2-1	ASSQDWTSDPSYNEQF
TRBV19	TRBJ2-3	ASSIGGPTDTQY
TRBV5-1	TRBJ2-3	ASSLAQRTDTQY
TRBV30	TRBJ1-1	AFQPGRKNTEAF
TRBV5-6	TRBJ1-5	ASSRRRGRYSNQPQH
TRBV5-1	TRBJ2-7	ASRKRGGSYEQY